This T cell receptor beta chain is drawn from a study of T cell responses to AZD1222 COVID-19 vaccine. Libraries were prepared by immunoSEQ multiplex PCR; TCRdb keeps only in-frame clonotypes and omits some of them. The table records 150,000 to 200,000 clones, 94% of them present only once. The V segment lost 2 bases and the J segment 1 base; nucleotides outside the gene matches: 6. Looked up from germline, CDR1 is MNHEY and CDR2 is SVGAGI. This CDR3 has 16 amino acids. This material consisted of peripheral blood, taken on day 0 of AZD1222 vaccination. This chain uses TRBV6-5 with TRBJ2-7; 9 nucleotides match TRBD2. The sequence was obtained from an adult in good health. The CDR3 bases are TGTGCCAGCAGTTACCGCGGACTAGCGACGTCCTACGAGCAGTACTTC. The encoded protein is CASSYRGLATSYEQYF.